The 5 T cell receptor beta chains below all came from one sample that was sequenced in a study of regulatory T cells in long-lasting Graves disease. Time point of the sample: newly diagnosed GD, antithyroid drugs for less than 3 months. RNA extracted from PBMCs served as the sequencing template. According to the study, TCR beta libraries were built with iRepertoire HTBI primers and CDR3-region Arm-PCR. TCRdb reprocessed the multiplex PCR reads via MiXCR and lists one record per CDR3 protein. Of about 440,000 distinct CDR3 sequences detected, roughly 17% appear once; the ten largest clones hold around a tenth. The same specimen was also included in a second study, on T cells in Graves' hyperthyroidism and ophthalmopathy.

Sequencing used peripheral blood mononuclear cells (PBMCs), obtained at new diagnosis, from a patient treated with antithyroid drugs. These receptors all stem from a woman aged 25 to 39 with Graves disease.

This clonotype occurred many times. The germline gene is not matched at one end of the junction; a read error may be the cause. The chain joins TRBV5-1 to TRBJ2-2, with TRBD2 matching 11 bases. The CDR3 totals 16 residues. Per germline, CDR1 SGHRS and CDR2 YFSETQ. The CDR3 spells CASSLVAGGGTGELFF. In DNA, the CDR3 is TGTGCCAGCAGCTTAGTAGCGGGAGGGGGCACCGGGGAGCTGTTTTTT.

This clonotype was counted many times. The V gene is TRBV5-1, the J gene TRBJ2-6; D might be TRBD2 (6 bases). The V gene lost 4 bases and the J gene lost 1 base, with 9 bases spanning the gap. Germline V gene sequence: CDR1 SGHRS, CDR2 YFSETQ. This CDR3 region has 15 residues. The CDR3 protein is CASSPGTSGANVLTF. CDR3 DNA sequence: TGCGCCAGCAGCCCGGGGACTTCTGGGGCCAACGTCCTGACTTTC.

This clonotype was seen at least ten times. V usage is TRBV12-3 or TRBV12-4 and J usage is TRBJ1-6; D may be TRBD1 (6 bases). V lost 3 bases and J lost 7, with 13 bases in between. This CDR3 region has 15 residues. The CDR3 is CASSFQQGSNSPLHF. As DNA, the CDR3 is TGTGCCAGCAGTTTTCAGCAGGGGTCCAATTCACCCCTCCACTTT.

This clonotype was seen ten or more times. Sequence at one end of the junction differs from germline and may be a read error. The CDR3 nucleotides read TGTGCCAGCAGCGTCCTGGCAGCGGGGGTGAAAACTGAAGCTTTCTTT. Its protein product is CASSVLAAGVKTEAFF. V is TRBV9 and J is TRBJ1-1; D is perhaps TRBD1 (5 bases). The CDR3 is made up of 16 amino acids. Germline CDR1 reads SGDLS; CDR2 reads YYNGEE.

This clonotype was counted many times. The chain couples TRBV15 to TRBJ1-5, with D perhaps matching TRBD1 (6 bases). The V gene's germline CDR1 is LNHNV and CDR2 YYDKDF (reference sequence). This CDR3 contains 15 residues. Trimming stripped 0 bases from V and 7 bases from J, with 13 bases between. The chain's CDR3 is CATSRDLGGDQPQHF. CDR3 in DNA: TGTGCCACCAGCAGAGATTTGGGGGGCGACCAGCCCCAGCATTTT.